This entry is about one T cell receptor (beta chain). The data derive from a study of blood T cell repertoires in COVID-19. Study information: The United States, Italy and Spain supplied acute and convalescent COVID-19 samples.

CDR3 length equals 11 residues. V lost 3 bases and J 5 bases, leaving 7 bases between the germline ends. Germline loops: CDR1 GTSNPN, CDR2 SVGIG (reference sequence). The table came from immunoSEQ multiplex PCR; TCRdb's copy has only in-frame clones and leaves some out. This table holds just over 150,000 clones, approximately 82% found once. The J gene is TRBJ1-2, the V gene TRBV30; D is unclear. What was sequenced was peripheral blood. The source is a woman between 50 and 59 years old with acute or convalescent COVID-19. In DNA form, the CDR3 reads TGTGCCTGGAGGGGAGCATATGGCTACACCTTC. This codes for CAWRGAYGYTF.